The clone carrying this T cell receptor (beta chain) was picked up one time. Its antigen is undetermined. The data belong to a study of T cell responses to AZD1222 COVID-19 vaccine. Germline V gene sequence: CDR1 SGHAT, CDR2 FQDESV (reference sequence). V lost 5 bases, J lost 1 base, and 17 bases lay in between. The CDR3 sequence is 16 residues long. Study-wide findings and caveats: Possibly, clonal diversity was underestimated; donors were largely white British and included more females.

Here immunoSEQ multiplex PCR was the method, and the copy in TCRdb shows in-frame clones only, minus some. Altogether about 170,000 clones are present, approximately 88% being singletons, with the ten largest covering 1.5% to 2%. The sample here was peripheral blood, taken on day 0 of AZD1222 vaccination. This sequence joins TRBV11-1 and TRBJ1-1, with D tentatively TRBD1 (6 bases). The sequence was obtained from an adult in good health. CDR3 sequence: CASSPKLTGGNTEAFF. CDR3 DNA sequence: TGTGCCAGCAGCCCGAAACTGACAGGCGGGAACACTGAAGCTTTCTTT.